What follows are 20 T cell receptor beta chains derived from one specimen sequenced in a study of T cell responses to AZD1222 COVID-19 vaccine. TCRdb keeps only in-frame clones here, not all; method: immunoSEQ multiplex PCR. Of about 150,000 clones detected, 85% to 95% appear once; the ten largest clones hold around 1.3%. Source: peripheral blood, taken on day 0 of AZD1222 vaccination. The origin of the receptors is an adult in good health.

This sequence joins TRBV4-1 and TRBJ2-1; 7 bases line up with TRBD2. The V gene end was trimmed by 1 base and the J gene end by 8 bases; junction bases not matched to a gene: 5. The CDR3 sequence is 14 residues long. Per germline, CDR1 MGHRA and CDR2 YSYEKL. CDR3 nucleotide sequence: TGCGCCAGCAGCCAAGGACTAGCCGGCGATGAGCAGTTCTTC. Its protein product is CASSQGLAGDEQFF.

The rearrangement joins TRBV6-5 to TRBJ1-4, with D possibly matching TRBD1 (6 bases). Germline CDR1 reads MNHEY; CDR2 reads SVGAGI. The CDR3 has 14 amino acids. Trimming stripped 5 bases from V and 5 bases from J, with 12 bases between. The DNA of the CDR3 is TGTGCCAGCAGTCTTGGACAGTTGAATGAAAAACTGTTTTTT. This translates into CASSLGQLNEKLFF.

The chain is built from TRBV10-3 and TRBJ2-5; 8 bases align to TRBD1. Germline CDR1 is ENHRY and CDR2 is SYGVKD. This CDR3 spans 14 amino acids. The V segment lost 4 bases and the J segment 1 base; nucleotides outside the gene matches: 2. CDR3 coding DNA: TGTGCCATCAGTGGGACAGGGACCCAAGAGACCCAGTACTTC. Translated, it gives CAISGTGTQETQYF.

The J gene is TRBJ2-1, the V gene TRBV3-1 (or the pseudogene TRBV3-2), with D possibly matching TRBD2 (6 bases). V was trimmed by 1 base and J by 10 bases, leaving 14 bases between them. This CDR3 has 14 residues. The V gene's germline CDR1 is LGHDT and CDR2 YNNKEL (reference sequence). The CDR3, as DNA: TGTGCCAGCAGCCAAGGGCGAGGAGGGTGGGAGCAGTTCTTC. This translates into CASSQGRGGWEQFF.

The chain carries TRBV19 and TRBJ1-1, with 7 bases identical to TRBD1. Germline V CDR1 and CDR2: LNHDA, SQIVND (reference sequence). This CDR3 has 16 residues. V trimming: 6 bases; J trimming: 4 bases; junction bases outside the gene matches: 14. The CDR3 coding sequence is TGTGCCAGTAGCATTAATCAGATGACAGGGACCACTGAAGCTTTCTTT. Protein sequence: CASSINQMTGTTEAFF.

The J gene is TRBJ2-1, the V gene TRBV7-6; 7 positions match TRBD2. CDR3 length: 17 amino acids. J gave up 8 bases and V 5 bases, and 18 bases lay outside the gene matches. Germline V gene lookup returns CDR1 SGHVS and CDR2 FNYEAQ. This CDR3 is CASSPLRGREGLHEQFF. The CDR3 bases are TGTGCCAGCAGCCCCCTGAGAGGAAGGGAGGGTTTGCATGAGCAGTTCTTC. Variable domain in full (rest from reference TRBV7-6 and TRBJ2-1): GAGVSQSPRYKVTKRGQDVALRCDPISGHVSLYWYRQALGQGPEFLTYFNYEAQQDKSGLPNDRFSAERPEGSISTLTIQRTEQRDSAMYRCASSPLRGREGLHEQFFGPGTRLTVL.

This clone is a singleton in its sample. The chain is built from TRBV30 and TRBJ1-1, with a tentative D call TRBD1 (6 bases). Germline values: CDR1 GTSNPN, CDR2 SVGIG (reference sequence). Trimming stripped 3 bases from V and 10 bases from J, with 15 bases between. The CDR3 loop spans 12 amino acids. Here the CDR3 reads CAWRSTQGSAFF. Written as DNA, the CDR3 is TGTGCCTGGAGGTCAACGCAGGGGTCAGCTTTCTTT.

As regards this clone: This sample includes further DNA sequences coding for the same CDR3. The genes are TRBV12-3 or TRBV12-4 and TRBJ2-5; 7 positions agree with TRBD2. V shed 3 bases and J 5 bases; nucleotides not matched to a gene: 3. The CDR3 is 13 residues long. The CDR3 is CASSFWGGETQYF. In nucleotides, the CDR3 is TGTGCCAGCAGTTTTTGGGGAGGGGAGACCCAGTACTTC.

V is TRBV27 and J is TRBJ1-1; 7 nucleotides line up with TRBD1. Per germline, CDR1 MNHEY and CDR2 SMNVEV (reference sequence). The length of the CDR3 is 15 residues. Germline trimming cut 5 bases from V and 4 bases from J; bases unmatched to any gene: 10. The CDR3 sequence is CASSLRGRSGTEAFF. CDR3 DNA sequence: TGTGCCAGCAGTCTGAGGGGGCGCAGTGGCACTGAAGCTTTCTTT.

V usage is TRBV19 and J usage is TRBJ1-1, with D possibly being TRBD1 (6 bases). CDR3 length: 16 residues. V was pared by 5 bases and J by 3 bases, with 19 bases between. Germline CDR1 reads LNHDA; CDR2 reads SQIVND (reference sequence). The CDR3 DNA sequence: TGTGCCAGTAGTCGGACCTCTCGGGGGCTTGACACTGAAGCTTTCTTT. It yields the protein CASSRTSRGLDTEAFF.

The rearrangement uses TRBV4-1 and TRBJ2-5, with 12 bases that match TRBD2. The CDR3 loop spans 16 amino acids. Germline V gene data show CDR1 as MGHRA and CDR2 as YSYEKL. The V segment lost 1 base and the J segment 4 bases; nucleotides outside the gene matches: 4. DNA for the CDR3: TGCGCCAGCAGCCAAGTCCTAGCGGGAGGGCCAGAGACCCAGTACTTC. It specifies CASSQVLAGGPETQYF.

This chain joins TRBV15 and TRBJ1-5; 8 nucleotides align to TRBD1. The germline V gene has CDR1 LNHNV and CDR2 YYDKDF (reference sequence). The CDR3 sequence is 13 residues long. V lost 8 bases to trimming and J lost 5 bases; unmatched junction nucleotides: 5. CDR3 coding DNA: TGTGCCACCCAGACAGGGGCGCATCAGCCCCAGCATTTT. Its translation: CATQTGAHQPQHF.

CDR3 region: CASSPLVSRGSYNEQFF. The CDR3 DNA follows: TGTGCCAGCAGCCCCCTTGTAAGTCGGGGATCCTACAATGAGCAGTTCTTC. The chain recombines TRBV16 with TRBJ2-1; TRBD2 might be the D (5 bases). The ends were cut back, 4 bases at V and 1 base at J, with 17 bases in the middle. Germline V gives CDR1 KGHSY, CDR2 FQNENV. This CDR3 has 17 amino acids.

This chain uses TRBV12-5 with TRBJ2-2; D might be TRBD2 (6 bases). The V end was cut by 3 bases, the J end by 3 bases, with 29 bases between. CDR3 length: 21 residues. Germline-derived CDR1 and CDR2 are LGHNT and FRNRAP. DNA for the CDR3: TGTGCTAGTGGTTTCTATCCCGGGACGGGACTTTTTCAAGGCGACACCGGGGAGCTGTTTTTT. This codes for CASGFYPGTGLFQGDTGELFF.

The chain couples TRBV19 to TRBJ1-3; unclear D gene. This CDR3 has 13 amino acids. V dropped 7 bases and J dropped 0 bases, with 7 bases sitting between them. The germline CDR1 and CDR2 sequences are LNHDA and SQIVND (reference sequence). CDR3 sequence reads: CASKVPSGNTIYF. The CDR3 nucleotides read TGTGCCAGTAAAGTACCCTCTGGAAACACCATATATTTT.

The chain couples TRBV7-6 to TRBJ1-1; D uncertain. The V gene lost 2 bases and the J gene lost 3 bases, with 7 bases spanning the gap. Germline V gives CDR1 SGHVS, CDR2 FNYEAQ. This CDR3 region has 13 residues. This CDR3 is CASSLSQDTEAFF. In nucleotides, the CDR3 is TGTGCCAGCAGCTTAAGCCAGGACACTGAAGCTTTCTTT.

The chain links TRBV24-1 to TRBJ2-1; 15 bases agree with TRBD2. The CDR3 extends over 15 amino acids. Germline values: CDR1 KGHDR, CDR2 SFDVKD. Losses at the gene ends were 6 bases for V and 9 bases for J; bases not matched to a gene: 5. The CDR3 DNA sequence: TGTGCCACCAGTCTGGGACTAGCGGGGGGTCGTGAGCAGTTCTTC. Translating gives CATSLGLAGGREQFF.

This chain joins TRBV7-2 and TRBJ2-1; D possibly corresponds to TRBD2 (5 bases). Per germline, CDR1 SGHTA and CDR2 FQGNSA. The CDR3 is made up of 15 amino acids. Trimming removed 0 bases from V and 4 bases from J, with 10 bases in between. In DNA form, the CDR3 reads TGTGCCAGCAGCTTAGCGGGAGTAGGTTACAATGAGCAGTTCTTC. Its protein product is CASSLAGVGYNEQFF.

The chain has TRBV5-6 and TRBJ1-1; the match to TRBD1 covers 7 bases. Germline V gene lookup returns CDR1 SGHDT and CDR2 YYEEEE. V lost 3 bases, J lost 0 bases, and 5 bases stayed unmatched. The CDR3 totals 15 residues. The chain's CDR3 is CASSYRGSMNTEAFF. The DNA for the CDR3 is TGTGCCAGCAGCTACAGGGGTTCCATGAACACTGAAGCTTTCTTT.

V usage is TRBV10-3 and J usage is TRBJ2-6; 9 nucleotides match TRBD1. The germline gives CDR1 ENHRY, CDR2 SYGVKD. This CDR3 is built from 20 residues. Trimming removed 6 bases from V and 3 bases from J; junction bases left unmatched: 18. This CDR3 is CAIRMEQGATTPGGANVLTF. CDR3 bases: TGTGCCATCAGGATGGAACAGGGGGCGACGACCCCGGGTGGGGCCAACGTCCTGACTTTC.